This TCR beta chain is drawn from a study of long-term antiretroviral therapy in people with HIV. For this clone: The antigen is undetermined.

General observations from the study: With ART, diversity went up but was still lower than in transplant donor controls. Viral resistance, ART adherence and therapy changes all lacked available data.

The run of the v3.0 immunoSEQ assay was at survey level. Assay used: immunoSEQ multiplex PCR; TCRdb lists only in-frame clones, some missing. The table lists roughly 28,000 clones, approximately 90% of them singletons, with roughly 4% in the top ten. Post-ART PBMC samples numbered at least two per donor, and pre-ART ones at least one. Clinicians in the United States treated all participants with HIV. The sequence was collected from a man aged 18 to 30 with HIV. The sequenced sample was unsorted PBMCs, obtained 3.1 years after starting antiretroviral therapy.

The CDR3 region has the DNA TGTGCCAGTTCGGGCGGGACATTGAACACTGAAGCTTTCTTT. This translates into CASSGGTLNTEAFF. This chain connects TRBV19 to TRBJ1-1, with a possible D match to TRBD1 (6 bases). The CDR3 has 14 residues. Germline CDR1 LNHDA, CDR2 SQIVND (reference sequence). V gave up 8 bases and J gave up 0 bases, with 13 bases separating them.